One sample yielded the 27 T cell receptor beta chains listed below, sequenced in a study of identical twins. Via MiXCR, TCRdb re-called the 5' RACE reads, giving one row per CDR3 protein. The profile shows 500,000 to 550,000 distinct CDR3 sequences, about 22% of them singletons. The data were also submitted as part of a second study, on yellow fever vaccine responses in identical twins.

The sequenced sample consisted of CD4+ T cells sorted from blood. Receptors originate from a woman aged 18-29 years in good health.

The chain couples TRBV12-3 or TRBV12-4 to TRBJ2-1; 11 bases are shared with TRBD2. J was trimmed by 8 bases and V by 4 bases; bases with no gene match: 4. CDR3 length: 14 residues. CDR3 loop: CASSSTSGAYEQFF. The CDR3 nucleotides read TGTGCCAGCAGTTCGACTAGCGGGGCCTATGAGCAGTTCTTC.

The chain carries TRBV4-2 and TRBJ2-7; D uncertain. Germline V lookup: CDR1 LGHNA, CDR2 YNFKEQ. The CDR3 is 14 residues long. V was trimmed by 0 bases and J by 2 bases, leaving 8 bases between them. CDR3 DNA sequence: TGTGCCAGCAGCCAAGAGGCAATACCCTACGAGCAGTACTTC. Amino acids: CASSQEAIPYEQYF.

The table lists this clonotype with a few counts. The genes are TRBV10-3 and TRBJ1-3, with a possible D match to TRBD1 (6 bases). V dropped 3 bases and J dropped 2 bases, with 11 bases sitting between them. The CDR3 contains 15 residues. Germline V gene lookup returns CDR1 ENHRY and CDR2 SYGVKD. The CDR3 bases are TGTGCCATCAGTGAAACCCCAGGGGCTGGAAACACCATATATTTT. This codes for CAISETPGAGNTIYF.

This clonotype was recorded a few times. The chain is built from TRBV7-9 and TRBJ1-4; D possibly corresponds to TRBD1 (6 bases). The length of the CDR3 is 13 residues. V shed 8 bases and J shed 4 bases, with 11 bases lying between them. Germline V CDR1 and CDR2: SEHNR, FQNEAQ (reference sequence). The DNA of the CDR3 is TGTGCCAGCTCCCGGACAGATAATGAAAAACTGTTTTTT. It codes for CASSRTDNEKLFF. Full variable domain (outside the CDR3, taken from reference TRBV7-9 and TRBJ1-4): DTGVSQNPRHKITKRGQNVTFRCDPISEHNRLYWYRQTLGQGPEFLTYFQNEAQLEKSRLLSDRFSAERPKGSFSTLEIQRTEQGDSAMYLCASSRTDNEKLFFGSGTQLSVL.

The chain combines TRBV20-1 with TRBJ1-2; D may be TRBD1 (6 bases). Germline V gene lookup returns CDR1 DFQATT and CDR2 SNEGSKA (reference sequence). The V gene lost 6 bases and the J gene lost 4 bases, with 15 bases spanning the gap. This CDR3 is 13 amino acids long. In DNA form, the CDR3 reads TGCAGTGCAAGAAGGGACAACCTCTATGGCTACACCTTC. This encodes CSARRDNLYGYTF.

This clonotype occurred a few times. This chain links TRBV7-2 with TRBJ2-1, with D perhaps TRBD2 (5 bases). Germline CDR1 is SGHTA and CDR2 is FQGNSA. Trimming removed 1 base at V and 6 bases at J, with 7 bases between. The CDR3 is 13 residues long. CDR3 nucleotide sequence: TGTGCCAGCAGCTTAGAGCGGTTCAATGAGCAGTTCTTC. Translating it yields CASSLERFNEQFF.

This clonotype turned up a few times. The gene calls are TRBV4-1 and TRBJ2-2, with 11 bases matching TRBD2. This CDR3 spans 15 amino acids. Looked up from germline, CDR1 is MGHRA and CDR2 is YSYEKL. With 6 bases clipped from V and 4 bases from J, the junction kept 4 bases outside the gene matches. The CDR3 DNA reads as TGCGCCAGCAGAACCCTAGCGGGAGGCACCGGGGAGCTGTTTTTT. As protein: CASRTLAGGTGELFF.

This chain links TRBV6-1 with TRBJ2-7; D not certain. The CDR3 contains 15 residues. Trimming stripped 1 base from V and 0 bases from J, with 10 bases between. Germline CDR1 reads MNHNS; CDR2 reads SASEGT. The CDR3 DNA reads as TGTGCCAGCAGTGAAGGGTCGGTAAGCTCCTACGAGCAGTACGTC. Encoded protein: CASSEGSVSSYEQYV.

The chain combines TRBV5-1 with TRBJ2-3; 8 bases are a match to TRBD2. The J segment lost 0 bases and the V segment lost 4 bases, leaving 7 bases of the junction unmatched. Germline V CDR1 and CDR2: SGHRS, YFSETQ. CDR3 length: 16 residues. The CDR3 reads CASSQQRELSTDTQYF. The CDR3 DNA sequence: TGCGCCAGCAGCCAACAGCGGGAGCTTAGCACAGATACGCAGTATTTT.

This clonotype was found a few times. The gene calls are TRBV5-8 and TRBJ1-2; TRBD1 might be the D (5 bases). The ends were cut back, 4 bases at V and 2 bases at J, with 12 bases in the middle. Germline V gene lookup returns CDR1 SGHTS and CDR2 YDEGEE. The CDR3 spans 14 residues. CDR3 residues: CASSPGAKNYGYTF. CDR3 bases: TGTGCCAGCAGCCCCGGGGCGAAAAACTATGGCTACACCTTC.

This clonotype has a handful of counts. This sequence joins TRBV24-1 and TRBJ2-5, with TRBD1 identical over 10 bases. This CDR3 has 16 residues. The germline V gene encodes CDR1 KGHDR and CDR2 SFDVKD. The ends lost 3 bases at V and 2 bases at J; junction bases unmatched: 5. The CDR3 reads CATSDDRGRGQETQYF. As DNA, the CDR3 is TGTGCCACCAGTGATGACAGGGGGCGCGGACAAGAGACCCAGTACTTC.

The gene calls are TRBV6-1 and TRBJ2-7; 12 bases align to TRBD1. After removal of 6 bases from V and 3 bases from J, the junction contained 6 bases not matched to a gene. This CDR3 has 15 amino acids. The germline V gene has CDR1 MNHNS and CDR2 SASEGT. The CDR3 reads CASSPGTGGLYEQYV. The CDR3 coding sequence is TGTGCCAGCAGCCCCGGGACAGGGGGCCTCTACGAGCAGTACGTC.

Only a few counts were recorded for this clonotype. The chain couples TRBV7-9 to TRBJ2-3; 9 bases agree with TRBD2. Unmatched junction bases numbered 12, after V lost 3 bases and J lost 5 bases. The length of the CDR3 is 17 residues. Germline values: CDR1 SEHNR, CDR2 FQNEAQ (reference sequence). The CDR3 loop is CASSFSPLAGARDTQYF. In nucleotides, the CDR3 is TGTGCCAGCAGCTTCTCCCCATTAGCGGGGGCAAGAGATACGCAGTATTTT. Looking up the rest from reference TRBV7-9 and TRBJ2-3 gives the full variable domain: DTGVSQNPRHKITKRGQNVTFRCDPISEHNRLYWYRQTLGQGPEFLTYFQNEAQLEKSRLLSDRFSAERPKGSFSTLEIQRTEQGDSAMYLCASSFSPLAGARDTQYFGPGTRLTVL.

The chain joins TRBV10-1 to TRBJ2-2; TRBD2 is a possible D gene (6 bases). From germline, CDR1 is WNHNN and CDR2 SYGVQD (reference sequence). The CDR3 extends over 16 amino acids. The V end was cut by 3 bases, the J end by 6 bases, with 17 bases between. CDR3 nucleotides: TGCGCCAGCAGTGACCCCGGAGGGAATTCGGCCGGGGAGCTGTTTTTT. As protein: CASSDPGGNSAGELFF.

The chain combines TRBV7-3 with TRBJ2-2; 12 bases align to TRBD2. Germline trimming cut 5 bases from V and 4 bases from J; bases unmatched to any gene: 17. The CDR3 runs 20 residues. The germline gives CDR1 SGHTA, CDR2 FQGTGA. CDR3 amino acids: CASSPRGGLAGNRGTGELFF. The CDR3 nucleotides read TGTGCCAGCAGCCCGAGAGGCGGACTAGCGGGAAATCGCGGCACCGGGGAGCTGTTTTTT.

The gene calls are TRBV7-2 and TRBJ2-7; D is uncertain. Germline assignment: CDR1 SGHTA and CDR2 FQGNSA. This CDR3 is 13 amino acids long. Trimming cost V 0 bases and J 1 base, with 4 bases left between them. Here the CDR3 reads CASSLARSYEQYF. The DNA of the CDR3 is TGTGCCAGCAGCTTAGCGCGTTCCTACGAGCAGTACTTC.

This chain uses TRBV28 with TRBJ1-1, with D possibly TRBD1 on 6 matching bases. This CDR3 has 13 amino acids. Germline V gives CDR1 MDHEN, CDR2 SYDVKM. V was shortened by 7 bases and J by 5 bases, with 14 bases between the two germline ends. DNA for the CDR3: TGTGCCAGCACCGCGGGGGGGCGGACTGAAGCTTTCTTT. Residues: CASTAGGRTEAFF.

CDR3 in DNA: TGCAGCGGCCGGGACGTAGAAACATATGAGCAGTTCTTC. The encoded protein is CSGRDVETYEQFF. V usage is TRBV20-1 and J usage is TRBJ2-1; D is possibly TRBD1 or TRBD2 (5 bases each). The germline V gene has CDR1 DFQATT and CDR2 SNEGSKA (reference sequence). The CDR3 has 13 amino acids.

This clonotype came up a few times. The gene calls are TRBV15 and TRBJ2-5; D may match TRBD1 or TRBD2 (7 bases each). CDR1 and CDR2 (germline): LNHNV, YYDKDF (reference sequence). The CDR3 runs 17 residues. V shed 3 bases and J shed 4 bases, with 21 bases lying between them. CDR3 region: CATSRGEGAAVIETQYF. In nucleotides, the CDR3 is TGTGCCACCAGCAGGGGGGAGGGGGCGGCTGTAATAGAGACCCAGTACTTC.

This clonotype was found a few times. This chain links TRBV12-3 or TRBV12-4 with TRBJ1-2; 9 bases match TRBD1. Losses at the gene ends were 6 bases for V and 6 bases for J; bases not matched to a gene: 5. This CDR3 is built from 13 residues. CDR3 DNA: TGTGCCAGCAGGTACGGACAGGGGAATGGCTACACCTTC. This gives the protein CASRYGQGNGYTF.

The V call is TRBV7-8, the J call TRBJ2-3; D call uncertain. Per germline, CDR1 SGHVS and CDR2 FQNEAQ. This CDR3 is 18 amino acids long. The V and J ends lost 2 bases and 0 bases respectively, with 18 bases between them. The CDR3 DNA sequence: TGTGCCAGCAGCTTAAGGTCTTGGGCCTTAATTAGCACAGATACGCAGTATTTT. Its translation is CASSLRSWALISTDTQYF.

The V gene is TRBV20-1, the J gene TRBJ2-3; unclear D gene. This CDR3 region has 15 residues. The germline V gene encodes CDR1 DFQATT and CDR2 SNEGSKA (reference sequence). The ends were cut back, 1 base at V and 0 bases at J, with 11 bases in the middle. CDR3 region: CSARAGSPSTDTQYF. CDR3 sequence (DNA): TGCAGTGCTAGAGCGGGCAGTCCTAGCACAGATACGCAGTATTTT.

This clonotype was detected ten times or more. The rearrangement uses TRBV4-1 and TRBJ2-1; 11 bases are shared with TRBD2. The germline CDR1 and CDR2 sequences are MGHRA and YSYEKL. V trimming: 3 bases; J trimming: 6 bases; junction bases outside the gene matches: 4. The CDR3 is 15 residues long. DNA of the CDR3: TGCGCCAGCAGCCAGACTAGCGGGGTAACCAATGAGCAGTTCTTC. Translation: CASSQTSGVTNEQFF.

This clonotype was detected once. The J gene is TRBJ2-2, the V gene TRBV19; TRBD2 aligns across 7 bases. Germline CDR1 and CDR2: LNHDA and SQIVND (reference sequence). This CDR3 comprises 14 residues. V dropped 5 bases and J dropped 3; count of bases not matched to a gene: 3. The CDR3 DNA reads TGTGCCAGTAGTCTAGCGGACTACACCGGGGAGCTGTTTTTT. This codes for CASSLADYTGELFF.

There are a few counts of this clonotype. The rearrangement joins TRBV20-1 to TRBJ1-5; the D is unclear. The germline V gene encodes CDR1 DFQATT and CDR2 SNEGSKA (reference sequence). The CDR3 consists of 13 residues. Deletions cut 4 bases from V and 5 bases from J, with 12 bases between. The DNA for the CDR3 is TGCAGTGCTATCCGGAAAGGAGATCAGCCCCAGCATTTT. As protein: CSAIRKGDQPQHF.

This chain uses TRBV25-1 with TRBJ2-1; tentatively, D is TRBD1 (6 bases). Germline V gene data show CDR1 as MGHDK and CDR2 as SYGVNS. CDR3 length: 14 amino acids. The ends were cut back, 5 bases at V and 9 bases at J, with 17 bases in the middle. The DNA for the CDR3 is TGTGCCAGCAGTCCACAGGGACGGGTGGGTGAGCAGTTCTTC. Its protein product is CASSPQGRVGEQFF.

This clonotype was detected a few times. The J gene is TRBJ1-3, the V gene TRBV20-1; D not resolved. CDR1 and CDR2 from the germline V gene are DFQATT and SNEGSKA (reference sequence). The CDR3 runs 13 residues. The V end lost 1 base, the J end lost 0 bases, and 4 bases lay between the germline ends. The DNA of the CDR3 is TGCAGTGCTAGAGGGAGCTCTGGAAACACCATATATTTT. Translation: CSARGSSGNTIYF.